This TCR beta chain was sequenced during a study of T cells in localized non-small cell lung cancer (dated by TCRdb to between 2020 and 2021). Background for the entire study: The study analyzed T cell repertoires of hundreds of early-stage NSCLC patients, comparing tumors and uninvolved tumor-adjacent lungs. The cohort was made up of fewer than 250 treatment-naive NSCLC patients whose localized lung tumors had been resected. Of the NSCLC patients, roughly 130 were male and roughly 110 were female, and the mean age was around 70 years. Paper-wide results and their limitations: Because the study design was exploratory, TCR variables were selected using unadjusted p-values without false-discovery rate correction. A median of around 50 of the top 100 tumor clones turned up in the paired uninvolved adjacent lung, and 25 to 35 of those clones also ranked among the top 100 of that same adjacent lung. Longer overall survival was associated with higher T cell density in blood, whereas shorter survival was associated with higher clonality in adjacent lung. Because multi-region tumor sequencing was not performed, intratumor heterogeneity could not be ruled out. Uninvolved tumor-adjacent lung showed the highest T cell clonality, higher than tumor, which suggests more focused antigenic responses in the adjacent lung.

At diagnosis, peripheral blood, uninvolved tumor-adjacent lung and tumor were collected and stored as a combination of fresh-frozen and FFPE material. For TCR repertoire profiling, blood samples were analyzed as peripheral blood mononuclear cells. A word on this clone: Its recognized antigen is unknown. The sample holds no much larger clone one base away, and base qualities are not on file.

TCR beta CDR3 regions were sequenced from DNA using the immunoSEQ Assay. For the original study's pipeline: To compute T cell density, TCR beta template counts were normalized to usable DNA, which was estimated by amplifying housekeeping genes. Richness was estimated with the preseqR package, extrapolating to 400,000 templates for PBMC samples and 120,000 templates for tissue samples. Clonality was taken to be one minus Pielou's evenness. Tissue-enriched TCRs were identified through differential abundance testing performed on productive amino-acid clonotypes, with a minimum total count of 5 and an alpha of 0.1. The Jaccard Index and the Morisita Overlap Index were used to quantify repertoire overlap between compartments. GLIPH grouped TCR beta CDR3s together with public tetramer-defined viral CDR3s, and a viral motif had to include at least three viral sequences and show V-gene enrichment. Here the immuneACCESS table is served through TCRdb, limited to in-frame sequences with V and J called. Missing clones are a known gap in these copies; in checked studies unresolved V genes cover under half, and the rest lacks a known reason. V and J calls and clone size come straight from that table; D and trimming were deduced from the DNA. In all, the sample holds about 24,000 clones, and 89% of those were seen once. Roughly 20% of the sample comes from the top ten.

CDR1 and CDR2 are read off the germline V gene as SGHDT and YYEEEE. V is reduced by 1 base and J by 8 bases, leaving a spacing of 12 bases between them. Measured from the cysteine to the phenylalanine, the CDR3 is 13 residues long. Only the CDR3 part of the read is kept: 39 bases, read in frame from the first base. Recombination linked TRBV5-6 to TRBJ1-1; matching of 6 bases hints at TRBD1 as the D gene. The source of this sequence is a man between 35 and 75 years old with stage I squamous cell lung carcinoma. This specimen consisted of peripheral blood, obtained before any cancer treatment. The DNA is TGTGCCAGCAGCTTGAGGGGGTCATTCGAAGCTTTCTTT. Translated, it reads CASSLRGSFEAFF.